This T cell receptor beta chain was recovered during a study of OX40 agonist ivuxolimab in advanced cancers. Study-wide context: Partial responses were recorded for three patients, including one with hepatocellular carcinoma and two with cutaneous melanoma.

CDR3 length: 16 amino acids. With 5 bases removed from V and 10 bases from J, the gap between germline ends came to 24 bases. CDR1 SEHNR and CDR2 FQNEAQ come from the germline V gene (reference sequence). This table comes from immunoSEQ multiplex PCR, and its TCRdb copy is limited to in-frame clones, with some not included. The profile shows 70,000 or so clones, around 90% of them singletons. The specimen comprised CD4+ or CD8+ T cells sorted from blood, sampled in a trial of the OX40 agonist ivuxolimab. The chain recombines TRBV7-9 with TRBJ2-1; D possibly corresponds to TRBD2 (7 bases). This receptor was obtained from an adult with an advanced solid tumor such as melanoma, head and neck, liver or kidney cancer. The CDR3 region has the DNA TGTGCCAGCAGCCCTCGCCTGGGGGGGGCGATGGAGGAGCAGTTCTTC. Translated: CASSPRLGGAMEEQFF. The full variable domain, completed using reference TRBV7-9 and TRBJ2-1, is DTGVSQNPRHKITKRGQNVTFRCDPISEHNRLYWYRQTLGQGPEFLTYFQNEAQLEKSRLLSDRFSAERPKGSFSTLEIQRTEQGDSAMYLCASSPRLGGAMEEQFFGPGTRLTVL.